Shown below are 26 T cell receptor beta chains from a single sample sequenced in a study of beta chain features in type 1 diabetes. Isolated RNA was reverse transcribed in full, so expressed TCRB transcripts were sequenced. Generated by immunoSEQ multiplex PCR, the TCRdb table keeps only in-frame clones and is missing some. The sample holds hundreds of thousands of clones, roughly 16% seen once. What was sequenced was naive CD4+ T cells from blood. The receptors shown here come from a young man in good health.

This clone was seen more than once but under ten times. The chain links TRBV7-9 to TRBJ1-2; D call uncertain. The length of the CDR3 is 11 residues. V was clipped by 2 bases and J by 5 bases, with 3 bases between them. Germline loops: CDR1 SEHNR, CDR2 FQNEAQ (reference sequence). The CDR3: CASSLMYGYTF. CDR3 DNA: TGTGCCAGCAGCTTAATGTATGGCTACACCTTC.

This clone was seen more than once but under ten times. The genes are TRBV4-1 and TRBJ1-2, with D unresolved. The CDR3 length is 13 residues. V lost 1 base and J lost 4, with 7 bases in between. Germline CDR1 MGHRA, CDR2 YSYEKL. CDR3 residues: CASSQVGGYGYTF. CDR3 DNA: TGCGCCAGCAGCCAAGTTGGTGGCTATGGCTACACCTTC.

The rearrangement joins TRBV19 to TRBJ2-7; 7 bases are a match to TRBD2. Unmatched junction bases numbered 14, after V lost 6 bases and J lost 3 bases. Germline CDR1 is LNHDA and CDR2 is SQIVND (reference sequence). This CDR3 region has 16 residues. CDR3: CASSASSSGVRYEQYF. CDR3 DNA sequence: TGTGCCAGTAGCGCCTCCTCTAGCGGAGTACGCTACGAGCAGTACTTC.

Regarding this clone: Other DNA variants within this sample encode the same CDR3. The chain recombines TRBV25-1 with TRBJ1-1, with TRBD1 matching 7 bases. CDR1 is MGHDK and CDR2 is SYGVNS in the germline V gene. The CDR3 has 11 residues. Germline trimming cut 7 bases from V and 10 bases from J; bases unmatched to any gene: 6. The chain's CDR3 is CASTRQGVAFF. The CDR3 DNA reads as TGTGCCAGCACAAGACAGGGAGTAGCTTTCTTT.

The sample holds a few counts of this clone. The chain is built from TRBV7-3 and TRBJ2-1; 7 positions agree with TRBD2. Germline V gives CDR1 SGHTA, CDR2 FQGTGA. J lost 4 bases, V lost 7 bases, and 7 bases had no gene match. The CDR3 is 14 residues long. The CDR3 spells CASKMGLLYNEQFF. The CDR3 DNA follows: TGTGCCAGCAAAATGGGACTACTATACAATGAGCAGTTCTTC.

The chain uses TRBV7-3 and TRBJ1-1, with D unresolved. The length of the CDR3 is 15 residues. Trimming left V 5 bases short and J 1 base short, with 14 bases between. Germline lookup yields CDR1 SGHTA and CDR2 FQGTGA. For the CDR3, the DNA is TGTGCCAGCAGCCCCAGTTCGGGGAAGAACACTGAAGCTTTCTTT. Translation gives CASSPSSGKNTEAFF.

CDR3 protein: CASTPAAGSNTGELFF. The DNA for the CDR3 is TGTGCCAGCACCCCAGCAGCGGGGAGCAACACCGGGGAGCTGTTTTTT. V and J are TRBV7-9 and TRBJ2-2, with TRBD2 matching over 7 bases. The germline V gene encodes CDR1 SEHNR and CDR2 FQNEAQ (reference sequence). The V segment lost 7 bases and the J segment 2 bases; nucleotides outside the gene matches: 10. There are 16 residues in the CDR3.

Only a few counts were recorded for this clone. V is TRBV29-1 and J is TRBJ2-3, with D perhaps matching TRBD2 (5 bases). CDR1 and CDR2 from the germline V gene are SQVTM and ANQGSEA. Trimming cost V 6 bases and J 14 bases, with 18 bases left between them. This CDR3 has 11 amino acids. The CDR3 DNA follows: TGCAGCGTCGCTTCCCCGGGATTCAGGTATTTT. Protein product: CSVASPGFRYF.

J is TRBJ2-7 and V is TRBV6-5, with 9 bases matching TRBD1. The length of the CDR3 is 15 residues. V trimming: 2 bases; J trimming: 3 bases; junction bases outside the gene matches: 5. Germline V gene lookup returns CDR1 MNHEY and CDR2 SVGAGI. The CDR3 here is CASSYRGQGIYEQYF. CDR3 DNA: TGTGCCAGCAGTTACAGGGGACAGGGAATCTACGAGCAGTACTTC.

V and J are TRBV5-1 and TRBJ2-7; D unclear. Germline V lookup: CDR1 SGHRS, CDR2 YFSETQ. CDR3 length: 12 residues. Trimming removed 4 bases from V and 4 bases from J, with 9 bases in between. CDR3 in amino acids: CASSDVFYEQYF. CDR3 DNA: TGCGCCAGCAGCGACGTATTTTACGAGCAGTACTTC.

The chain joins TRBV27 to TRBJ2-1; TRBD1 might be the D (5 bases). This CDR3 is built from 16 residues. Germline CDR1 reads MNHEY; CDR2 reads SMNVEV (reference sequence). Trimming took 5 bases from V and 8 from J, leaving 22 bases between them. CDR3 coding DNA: TGTGCCAGCAGTAGAGACAGTAGCCCCAAAGTCGATGAGCAGTTCTTC. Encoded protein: CASSRDSSPKVDEQFF.

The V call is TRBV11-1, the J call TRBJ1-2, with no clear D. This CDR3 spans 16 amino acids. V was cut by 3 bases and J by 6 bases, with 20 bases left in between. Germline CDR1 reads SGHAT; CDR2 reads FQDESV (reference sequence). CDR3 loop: CASSLEGFLAGHGYTF. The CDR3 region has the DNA TGTGCCAGCAGCTTGGAGGGTTTCCTGGCAGGTCATGGCTACACCTTC. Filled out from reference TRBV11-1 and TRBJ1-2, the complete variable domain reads EAEVAQSPRYKITEKSQAVAFWCDPISGHATLYWYRQILGQGPELLVQFQDESVVDDSQLPKDRFSAERLKGVDSTLKIQPAELGDSAMYLCASSLEGFLAGHGYTFGSGTRLTVV.

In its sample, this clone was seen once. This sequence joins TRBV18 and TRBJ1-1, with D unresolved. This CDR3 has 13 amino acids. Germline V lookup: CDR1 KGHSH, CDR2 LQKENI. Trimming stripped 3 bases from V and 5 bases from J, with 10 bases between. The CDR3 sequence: CASSPGSGTEAFF. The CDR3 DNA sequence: TGTGCCAGCTCACCTGGATCCGGGACTGAAGCTTTCTTT. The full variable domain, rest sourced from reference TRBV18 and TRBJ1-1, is NAGVMQNPRHLVRRRGQEARLRCSPMKGHSHVYWYRQLPEEGLKFMVYLQKENIIDESGMPKERFSAEFPKEGPSILRIQQVVRGDSAAYFCASSPGSGTEAFFGQGTRLTVV.

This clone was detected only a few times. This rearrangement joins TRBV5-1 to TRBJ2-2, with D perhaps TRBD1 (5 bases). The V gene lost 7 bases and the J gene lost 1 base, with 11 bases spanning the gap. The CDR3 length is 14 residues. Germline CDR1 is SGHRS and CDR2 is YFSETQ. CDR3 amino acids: CASCKGLNTGELFF. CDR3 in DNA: TGCGCCAGCTGCAAGGGGTTGAACACCGGGGAGCTGTTTTTT. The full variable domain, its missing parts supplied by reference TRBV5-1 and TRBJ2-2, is KAGVTQTPRYLIKTRGQQVTLSCSPISGHRSVSWYQQTPGQGLQFLFEYFSETQRNKGNFPGRFSGRQFSNSRSEMNVSTLELGDSALYLCASCKGLNTGELFFGEGSRLTVL.

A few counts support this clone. The chain's CDR3 is CASGSPGTSFRETQYF. Written as DNA, the CDR3 is TGTGCCAGCGGTTCTCCCGGGACTAGTTTCCGGGAGACCCAGTACTTC. This chain connects TRBV28 to TRBJ2-5; 8 positions match TRBD2. Germline-derived CDR1 and CDR2 are MDHEN and SYDVKM. Trimming took 8 bases from V and 5 from J; bases not matched to a gene: 16. This CDR3 has 16 amino acids.

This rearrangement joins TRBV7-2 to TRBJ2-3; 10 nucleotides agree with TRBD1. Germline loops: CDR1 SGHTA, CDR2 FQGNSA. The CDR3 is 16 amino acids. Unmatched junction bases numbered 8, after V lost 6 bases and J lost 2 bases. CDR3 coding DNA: TGTGCCAGCAGGACCACGGGACAGGGGTTCACAGATACGCAGTATTTT. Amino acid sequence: CASRTTGQGFTDTQYF.

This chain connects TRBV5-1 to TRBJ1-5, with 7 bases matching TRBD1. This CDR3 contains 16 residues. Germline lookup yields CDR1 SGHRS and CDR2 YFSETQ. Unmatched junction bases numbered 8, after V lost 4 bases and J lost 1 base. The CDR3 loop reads CASSPGQVGSNQPQHF. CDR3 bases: TGCGCCAGCAGCCCCGGACAGGTCGGGAGCAATCAGCCCCAGCATTTT.

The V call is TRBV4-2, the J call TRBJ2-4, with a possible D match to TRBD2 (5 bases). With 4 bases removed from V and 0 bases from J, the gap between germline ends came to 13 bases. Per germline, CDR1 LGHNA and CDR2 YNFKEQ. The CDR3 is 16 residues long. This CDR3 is CASSLQAVIAKNIQYF. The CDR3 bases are TGTGCCAGCAGCCTACAAGCGGTGATAGCCAAAAACATTCAGTACTTC.

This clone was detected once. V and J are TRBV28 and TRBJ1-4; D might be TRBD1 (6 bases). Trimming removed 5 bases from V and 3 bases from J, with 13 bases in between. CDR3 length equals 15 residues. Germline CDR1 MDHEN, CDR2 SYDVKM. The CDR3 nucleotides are TGTGCCAGCAGTCCCACACAGGGACCTAATGAAAAACTGTTTTTT. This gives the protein CASSPTQGPNEKLFF.

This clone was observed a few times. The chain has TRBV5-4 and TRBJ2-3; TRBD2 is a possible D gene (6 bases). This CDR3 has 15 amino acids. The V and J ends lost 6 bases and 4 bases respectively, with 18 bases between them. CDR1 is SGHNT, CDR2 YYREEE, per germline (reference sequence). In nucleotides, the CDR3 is TGTGCCAGCATAGGAGGGGACTTGGGGGCAGATACGCAGTATTTT. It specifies CASIGGDLGADTQYF.

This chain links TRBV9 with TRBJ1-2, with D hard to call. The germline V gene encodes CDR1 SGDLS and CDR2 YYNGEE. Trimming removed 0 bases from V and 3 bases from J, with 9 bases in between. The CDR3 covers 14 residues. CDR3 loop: CASSVAGKYYGYTF. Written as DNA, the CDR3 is TGTGCCAGCAGCGTAGCGGGCAAGTACTATGGCTACACCTTC.

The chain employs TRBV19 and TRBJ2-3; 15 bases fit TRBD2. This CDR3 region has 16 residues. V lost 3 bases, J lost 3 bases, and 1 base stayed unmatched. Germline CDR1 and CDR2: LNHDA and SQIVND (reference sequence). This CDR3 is CASSMGLAGGTDTQYF. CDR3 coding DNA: TGTGCCAGTAGTATGGGACTAGCGGGAGGAACAGATACGCAGTATTTT.

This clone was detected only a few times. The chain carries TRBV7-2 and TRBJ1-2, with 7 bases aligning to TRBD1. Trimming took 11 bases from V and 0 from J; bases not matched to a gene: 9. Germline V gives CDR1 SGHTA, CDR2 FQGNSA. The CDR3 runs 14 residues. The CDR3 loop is CAGAQGIANYGYTF. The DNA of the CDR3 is TGTGCCGGGGCACAGGGGATCGCTAACTATGGCTACACCTTC.

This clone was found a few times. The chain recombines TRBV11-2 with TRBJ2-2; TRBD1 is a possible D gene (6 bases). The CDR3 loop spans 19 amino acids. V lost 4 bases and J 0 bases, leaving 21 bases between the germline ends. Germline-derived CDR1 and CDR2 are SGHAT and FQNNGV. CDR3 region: CASSSKQGGWQTNTGELFF. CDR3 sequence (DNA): TGTGCCAGCAGCTCAAAACAGGGCGGTTGGCAGACGAACACCGGGGAGCTGTTTTTT.

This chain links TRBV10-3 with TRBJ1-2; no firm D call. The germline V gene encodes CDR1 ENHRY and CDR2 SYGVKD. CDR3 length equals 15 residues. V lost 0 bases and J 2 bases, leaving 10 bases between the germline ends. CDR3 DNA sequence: TGTGCCATCAGTGAGTCGATAGGGTCCAACTATGGCTACACCTTC. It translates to CAISESIGSNYGYTF.

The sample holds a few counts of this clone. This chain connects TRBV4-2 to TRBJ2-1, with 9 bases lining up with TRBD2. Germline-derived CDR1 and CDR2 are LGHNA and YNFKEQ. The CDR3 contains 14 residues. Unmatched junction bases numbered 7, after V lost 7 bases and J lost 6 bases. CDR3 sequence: CASTWTSEVNEQFF. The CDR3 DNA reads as TGTGCCAGCACCTGGACTAGCGAGGTCAATGAGCAGTTCTTC.